These 30 T cell receptor beta chains share one sample of origin, sequenced in a study of blood T cells in healthy people across ages. Alongside a J-beta primer mix, a sample-barcoded 5' primer served in a second PCR lasting about 7 to 12 cycles. TCRdb re-called the 5' RACE reads with MiXCR, one entry per CDR3 protein. Seen here are about 800,000 distinct CDR3 sequences, roughly 25% observed once, and the top ten hold 3% to 4.5%. The same sample was also used in a study of T cells of mothers and their children.

The sequencing sample was made of blood. The receptors derive from a boy aged 5-17 years in good health.

This clonotype was recorded a few times. The CDR3 DNA is TGTGCCAGCAGCGTAGCTAGCGGGATCTACAATGAGCAGTTCTTC. Protein product: CASSVASGIYNEQFF. V and J are TRBV9 and TRBJ2-5, with TRBD2 identical over 9 bases. The J call may be mistaken, given a closer DNA end match to TRBJ2-1. This CDR3 has 15 amino acids. Germline CDR1 reads SGDLS; CDR2 reads YYNGEE.

This clonotype turned up a few times. The chain links TRBV20-1 to TRBJ1-4; 8 bases are shared with TRBD1. The germline V gene has CDR1 DFQATT and CDR2 SNEGSKA (reference sequence). CDR3 length: 14 residues. V dropped 1 base and J dropped 4; count of bases not matched to a gene: 2. In nucleotides, the CDR3 is TGCAGTGCTAGAGGACAGGGGAATAATGAAAAACTGTTTTTT. This codes for CSARGQGNNEKLFF.

This clonotype was seen only a few times. This chain connects TRBV12-3 or TRBV12-4 to TRBJ1-4; 10 bases match TRBD1. The CDR3 runs 15 residues. The J segment lost 4 bases and the V segment lost 6 bases, leaving 5 bases of the junction unmatched. The CDR3 loop is CASSKRDRGNEKLFF. The CDR3 DNA sequence: TGTGCCAGCAGCAAGCGGGACAGGGGTAATGAAAAACTGTTTTTT.

This clonotype was observed a few times. J is TRBJ2-1 and V is TRBV4-1; D is undetermined. CDR3 length equals 15 residues. Trimming shortened V by 0 bases and J by 4 bases, and 10 bases separated the two germline ends. The germline V gene has CDR1 MGHRA and CDR2 YSYEKL. CDR3 DNA sequence: TGCGCCAGCAGCCAAGACACGGGTGCTTACAATGAGCAGTTCTTC. Its translation is CASSQDTGAYNEQFF.

CDR3 protein: CASKSGRTTEAFF. For the CDR3, the DNA is TGTGCCAGCAAGTCAGGGCGGACCACTGAAGCTTTCTTT. The rearrangement joins TRBV2 to TRBJ1-1, with a weak D call TRBD1 (5 bases). V shed 7 bases and J shed 4 bases, with 13 bases lying between them. Germline lookup yields CDR1 SNHLY and CDR2 FYNNEI. The CDR3 is 13 amino acids.

This chain uses TRBV29-1 with TRBJ2-7; 10 bases align to TRBD2. This CDR3 is 13 amino acids long. The junction had 9 bases not matched to a gene; V was cut back by 6 bases and J by 7 bases. Germline CDR1 reads SQVTM; CDR2 reads ANQGSEA. CDR3 amino acids: CSVQAGGPIEQYF. The CDR3 bases are TGCAGCGTCCAAGCGGGAGGGCCTATAGAGCAGTACTTC.

This clonotype was detected only a few times. V and J are TRBV11-2 and TRBJ2-5; tentatively, D is TRBD2 (5 bases). Germline assignment: CDR1 SGHAT and CDR2 FQNNGV. Trimming removed 2 bases at V and 5 bases at J, with 12 bases between. The CDR3 sequence is 14 residues long. CDR3 residues: CASSLFGEHETQYF. The CDR3 DNA follows: TGTGCCAGCAGCTTATTTGGGGAGCACGAGACCCAGTACTTC. The full variable domain, completed using reference TRBV11-2 and TRBJ2-5, is EAGVAQSPRYKIIEKRQSVAFWCNPISGHATLYWYQQILGQGPKLLIQFQNNGVVDDSQLPKDRFSAERLKGVDSTLKIQPAKLEDSAVYLCASSLFGEHETQYFGPGTRLLVL.

This clonotype has a handful of counts. V is TRBV28 and J is TRBJ2-7, with TRBD2 identical over 7 bases. From germline, CDR1 is MDHEN and CDR2 SYDVKM. Unmatched junction bases numbered 10, after V lost 11 bases and J lost 3 bases. The CDR3 extends over 13 amino acids. CDR3 coding DNA: TGTGCCGGGTCGGGGGGAGAGCGCTACGAGCAGTACTTC. Residues: CAGSGGERYEQYF.

This clonotype was seen only a few times. This rearrangement joins TRBV20-1 to TRBJ2-1, with 14 bases fitting TRBD2. CDR1 is DFQATT, CDR2 SNEGSKA, per germline (reference sequence). V was clipped by 3 bases and J by 4 bases; unmatched bases: 5. The CDR3 loop spans 16 amino acids. The CDR3 spells CSARGTSGRGYNEQFF. The CDR3 nucleotides are TGCAGTGCTAGGGGGACTAGCGGGAGAGGGTACAATGAGCAGTTCTTC.

The chain joins TRBV20-1 to TRBJ2-5; possible D gene TRBD2, 5 bases. This CDR3 is built from 15 residues. V was clipped by 0 bases and J by 2 bases, with 13 bases between them. Germline V lookup: CDR1 DFQATT, CDR2 SNEGSKA (reference sequence). The DNA for the CDR3 is TGCAGTGCTAGAGAATATAGCGTCCGGCAAGAGACCCAGTACTTC. Translated: CSAREYSVRQETQYF.

The chain has TRBV7-9 and TRBJ1-4; D might be TRBD1 (5 bases). The CDR3 extends over 14 amino acids. Germline-derived CDR1 and CDR2 are SEHNR and FQNEAQ (reference sequence). Trimming took 5 bases from V and 6 from J, leaving 13 bases between them. The CDR3 here is CASSHGEGYEKLFF. The CDR3 DNA follows: TGTGCCAGCAGCCATGGGGAGGGGTATGAAAAACTGTTTTTT.

The CDR3 coding sequence is TGTGCCAGCAGCTGGGTTTTAGGGGGAAGCTCCTACGAGCAGTACTTC. Protein product: CASSWVLGGSSYEQYF. This chain connects TRBV11-2 to TRBJ2-7; TRBD1 might be the D (6 bases). The V and J ends lost 4 bases and 0 bases respectively, with 16 bases between them. Germline-derived CDR1 and CDR2 are SGHAT and FQNNGV. This CDR3 is built from 16 residues.

This clonotype showed up just a few times. The chain combines TRBV28 with TRBJ2-3, with D perhaps matching TRBD2 (6 bases). Germline-derived CDR1 and CDR2 are MDHEN and SYDVKM. The CDR3 consists of 18 residues. The ends were cut back, 8 bases at V and 2 bases at J, with 26 bases in the middle. CDR3 nucleotide sequence: TGTGCCAGCCCACCTGAATCCCACGGGGACTGGCCCACAGATACGCAGTATTTT. Translation: CASPPESHGDWPTDTQYF.

V usage is TRBV3-1 and J usage is TRBJ2-5; 14 nucleotides line up with TRBD2. The CDR3 totals 15 residues. Germline CDR1 LGHDT, CDR2 YNNKEL (reference sequence). V was pared by 5 bases and J by 1 base, with 0 bases of the junction left unmatched. The DNA of the CDR3 is TGTGCCAGCAGCGGGACTAGCGGGAGCCAAGAGACCCAGTACTTC. It yields the protein CASSGTSGSQETQYF.

This clonotype was detected a few times. The chain is built from TRBV28 and TRBJ2-5, with 7 bases identical to TRBD1. This CDR3 is built from 14 residues. The germline gives CDR1 MDHEN, CDR2 SYDVKM. V gave up 5 bases and J gave up 2 bases; unmatched junction bases: 5. For the CDR3, the DNA is TGTGCCAGCAGTGGCCGGGACAGACAAGAGACCCAGTACTTC. The encoded protein is CASSGRDRQETQYF.

To note about this clonotype: At one boundary the junction diverges from the germline segment, which might be a read error. This chain connects TRBV4-2 to TRBJ2-1, with a tentative D call TRBD2 (6 bases). CDR1 is LGHNA, CDR2 YNFKEQ, per germline. This CDR3 region has 16 residues. As DNA, the CDR3 is TGTGCCAGCAGCCAAGCGTCTAGCGCGGAGGGCAATGAGCAGTCCTTC. Protein sequence: CASSQASSAEGNEQSF.

This clonotype was counted only a few times. The genes are TRBV7-2 and TRBJ2-7, with D perhaps matching TRBD1 (5 bases). The CDR3 is 15 residues long. V dropped 3 bases and J dropped 4 bases, with 16 bases sitting between them. Germline CDR1 reads SGHTA; CDR2 reads FQGNSA. CDR3 amino acids: CASSFVTRDSYEQYF. In DNA, the CDR3 is TGTGCCAGCAGCTTCGTGACCAGGGATAGTTACGAGCAGTACTTC.

This clonotype has at least ten counts. The rearrangement uses TRBV11-2 and TRBJ2-2; D is ambiguous. Looked up from germline, CDR1 is SGHAT and CDR2 is FQNNGV. This CDR3 is 12 amino acids long. V was cut by 1 base and J by 6 bases, with 3 bases left in between. CDR3 bases: TGTGCCAGCAGCTTAGTTCCCGGGGAGCTGTTTTTT. Encoded protein: CASSLVPGELFF.

The chain has TRBV28 and TRBJ1-1; TRBD1 is a possible D gene (6 bases). Germline V lookup: CDR1 MDHEN, CDR2 SYDVKM. The CDR3 sequence is 13 residues long. Trimming removed 8 bases from V and 1 base from J, with 11 bases in between. The CDR3 here is CASGLQGNTEAFF. The CDR3 DNA is TGTGCCAGCGGTCTACAGGGGAACACTGAAGCTTTCTTT. Complete variable domain (other parts from reference TRBV28 and TRBJ1-1): DVKVTQSSRYLVKRTGEKVFLECVQDMDHENMFWYRQDPGLGLRLIYFSYDVKMKEKGDIPEGYSVSREKKERFSLILESASTNQTSMYLCASGLQGNTEAFFGQGTRLTVV.

This clonotype was recorded many times. The rearrangement links TRBV20-1 to TRBJ2-5; 8 nucleotides agree with TRBD1. V dropped 1 base and J dropped 5; count of bases not matched to a gene: 6. This CDR3 comprises 14 residues. Germline-derived CDR1 and CDR2 are DFQATT and SNEGSKA (reference sequence). The CDR3 nucleotides are TGCAGTGCTAGAGGTTACAGGGGGGCGGAGACCCAGTACTTC. This codes for CSARGYRGAETQYF.

The chain uses TRBV28 and TRBJ2-1; TRBD2 matches at 11 bases. V shed 5 bases and J 2 bases; nucleotides not matched to a gene: 5. Germline V gene sequence: CDR1 MDHEN, CDR2 SYDVKM. CDR3 length equals 16 residues. The chain's CDR3 is CASSAILAGAYNEQFF. CDR3 sequence (DNA): TGTGCCAGCAGTGCGATACTAGCGGGAGCCTACAATGAGCAGTTCTTC.

The V call is TRBV6-5, the J call TRBJ2-1; perhaps TRBD2 as D (5 bases). The V and J ends lost 0 bases and 10 bases respectively, with 16 bases between them. From germline, CDR1 is MNHEY and CDR2 SVGAGI. CDR3 length: 15 residues. In DNA, the CDR3 is TGTGCCAGCAGTTACTCCGGCGGGTCGTCTGGAGAGCAGTTCTTC. The encoded protein is CASSYSGGSSGEQFF.

The chain uses TRBV2 and TRBJ1-3; D not certain. CDR1 and CDR2 (germline): SNHLY, FYNNEI. This CDR3 is built from 15 residues. V dropped 0 bases and J dropped 0 bases, with 6 bases sitting between them. The CDR3 DNA reads TGTGCCAGCAGTGAAGCGGCGCTCTCTGGAAACACCATATATTTT. Protein: CASSEAALSGNTIYF. The entire variable domain, with the rest obtained from reference TRBV2 and TRBJ1-3, is as follows: EPEVTQTPSHQVTQMGQEVILRCVPISNHLYFYWYRQILGQKVEFLVSFYNNEISEKSEIFDDQFSVERPDGSNFTLKIRSTKLEDSAMYFCASSEAALSGNTIYFGEGSWLTVV.

This clonotype was counted a few times. The V and J genes are TRBV20-1 and TRBJ1-2; 10 bases are a match to TRBD1. This CDR3 is 14 amino acids long. Germline loops: CDR1 DFQATT, CDR2 SNEGSKA (reference sequence). V shed 6 bases, J shed 6 bases, and the junction held 10 bases outside the gene matches. Here the CDR3 reads CSAHQGTGVNGYTF. The CDR3 nucleotides read TGCAGTGCCCATCAAGGGACAGGGGTTAATGGCTACACCTTC.

This chain connects TRBV20-1 to TRBJ1-4; weak D call: TRBD1 (6 bases). The CDR3 has 13 amino acids. The V end was cut by 3 bases, the J end by 8 bases, with 13 bases between. Germline-derived CDR1 and CDR2 are DFQATT and SNEGSKA (reference sequence). For the CDR3, the DNA is TGCAGTGCTAGCATGGCAGGGGTCGAAAAACTGTTTTTT. Its translation is CSASMAGVEKLFF.

This clonotype was observed a handful of times. This chain connects TRBV12-3 or TRBV12-4 to TRBJ1-2; D call uncertain. CDR3 size: 16 residues. The ends were cut back, 4 bases at V and 4 bases at J, with 19 bases in the middle. CDR3 in DNA: TGTGCCAGCAGTTCAGGCCTAACCGCGGGGATCTATGGCTACACCTTC. It specifies CASSSGLTAGIYGYTF.

This clonotype was detected only a few times. The chain uses TRBV28 and TRBJ2-1, with 7 bases lining up with TRBD1. Germline V lookup: CDR1 MDHEN, CDR2 SYDVKM. The V segment lost 1 base and the J segment 5 bases; nucleotides outside the gene matches: 5. This CDR3 is built from 15 residues. The CDR3 DNA is TGTGCCAGCAGTTTATTTCGGACAGGTAACAATGAGCAGTTCTTC. Encoded protein: CASSLFRTGNNEQFF.

This clonotype was detected a few times. The chain carries TRBV20-1 and TRBJ1-5; D unclear. The germline gives CDR1 DFQATT, CDR2 SNEGSKA (reference sequence). This CDR3 has 14 amino acids. V lost 3 bases, J lost 0 bases, and 9 bases lay in between. CDR3 in amino acids: CSAREDDSNQPQHF. CDR3 DNA sequence: TGCAGTGCTAGGGAAGATGATAGCAATCAGCCCCAGCATTTT.

The V and J genes are TRBV14 and TRBJ2-1, with 9 bases matching TRBD2. The J call may be faulty, since TRBJ2-7 better matches the DNA end. The length of the CDR3 is 17 residues. Germline CDR1 is SGHDN and CDR2 is FVKESK. This CDR3 reads CASSQGGLAGISYEQYF. The CDR3 region has the DNA TGTGCCAGCAGCCAAGGTGGCCTAGCGGGAATCTCCTACGAGCAGTACTTC.

In this sample, this clonotype turned up a few times. The V gene is TRBV7-2, the J gene TRBJ2-7; 8 bases line up with TRBD1. The germline V gene encodes CDR1 SGHTA and CDR2 FQGNSA. The CDR3 has 14 residues. Trimming cost V 3 bases and J 3 bases; bases outside gene matches: 4. The CDR3 nucleotides are TGTGCCAGCAGCTTGAGACAGGGGTTCTACGAGCAGTACTTC. It specifies CASSLRQGFYEQYF.